One and the same sample provided the 28 T cell receptor beta chains below, sequenced in a study of tissue T cells after allogeneic stem cell transplantation (dated by TCRdb to about 2022). The library came from the immunoSEQ multiplex PCR assay. In its TCRdb copy, this immuneACCESS table keeps in-frame sequences only and misses some clones. Where compared with another copy, unresolved V genes explain less than half of these, and the others have no known cause. The sample data list around 4,200 clones, and roughly three fifths of these were observed just once. About 30% of the sample goes to the ten largest clones. The time point label of this sample denotes: mouse harvest day 7 after allogeneic transplant. Mouse grafts consisting of 10^7 T-cell-depleted bone marrow cells combined with 10^6 splenic CD5+ T cells were administered by tail vein injection. Sequenced input: spleen. These TCRs come from a female BALB/c mouse given C57BL/6 T cells with graft-versus-host disease after an allogeneic hematopoietic cell transplant.

This clone has only one observation. The listed genes are named as in mouse. The read terminates 1 residue before the CDR3 end, so the remaining end is supplied by the germline J gene. This chain links TRBV5 with TRBJ2-3; TRBD1 aligns across 10 bases. V lost 1 base and J lost 4; bases outside the gene matches: 2. Germline values: CDR1 LGHNA, CDR2 YNLKQL (reference sequence). There are 15 residues in the CDR3. The covered CDR3 bases are TGTGCCAGCAGCCAAGCGGGACAGGGGACAGAAACGCTGTAT. Translated, it gives CASSQAGQGTETLY. The entire CDR3 protein is CASSQAGQGTETLYF.

Concerning this clone itself: Gene labels here are mouse ones. The CDR3 end is not reached by the read, which stops 1 residue before it; the germline J gene fills it in. The rearrangement joins TRBV26 to TRBJ1-1; D is perhaps TRBD1 (6 bases). Germline CDR1 and CDR2: KGHPV and FQNQEV (reference sequence). The CDR3 totals 14 residues. V was clipped by 4 bases and J by 4 bases, with 13 bases between them. The CDR3 sequence: CASSPQGRATEVFF. The covered CDR3 bases are TGTGCCAGCAGTCCTCAGGGGAGGGCCACAGAAGTCTTC.

Of note for this clone: Gene names follow the mouse nomenclature. The read gets to within 1 residue of the CDR3 end, and the germline J gene fills in the rest. The V gene is TRBV2, the J gene TRBJ2-7, with D hard to call. Germline V gives CDR1 LGHNA, CDR2 YSYQKL. The length of the CDR3 is 12 residues. V was shortened by 0 bases and J by 7 bases, with 7 bases between the two germline ends. The CDR3 bases that were read are TGTGCCAGCAGCCAAGAGGGATGGGAACAGTAC. This codes for CASSQEGWEQY. The CDR3 in its entirety is CASSQEGWEQYF.

In the case of this clone: Gene names and germline match the mouse. The CDR3 is cut off 1 residue early in the read; its end comes from the germline J gene. The V call is TRBV13-2, the J call TRBJ2-3; possibly TRBD1 or TRBD2 for D (5 bases each). The V and J ends lost 3 bases and 0 bases respectively, with 11 bases between them. The CDR3 runs to 15 residues. Germline CDR1 reads NNHNN; CDR2 reads SYGAGS (reference sequence). CDR3 bases read: TGTGCCAGCGGTGTAGGAGGGGCTAGTGCAGAAACGCTGTAT. It yields the protein CASGVGGASAETLY. The entire CDR3 sequence reads CASGVGGASAETLYF.

On this clone itself: Gene names and germline refer to mouse. Coverage ceases 1 residue before the CDR3 finishes, and the germline J gene fills in the end. The chain combines TRBV3 with TRBJ2-3; 9 nucleotides agree with TRBD1. Germline loops: CDR1 SNHLY, CDR2 FYNGKV (reference sequence). Trimming cost V 3 bases and J 1 base; bases outside gene matches: 2. The length of the CDR3 is 15 residues. The part of the CDR3 DNA that was read is TGTGCCAGCAGCTTCCGGGACAGGGGTGCAGAAACGCTGTAT. It codes for CASSFRDRGAETLY. From start to end, the CDR3 is CASSFRDRGAETLYF.

Concerning this clone itself: The gene names here belong to mouse. The CDR3 goes on 1 residue after the read ends, and that part is filled in from the germline J gene. This chain joins TRBV19 and TRBJ2-5; D possibly corresponds to TRBD2 (5 bases). Deletions cut 5 bases from V and 0 bases from J, with 7 bases between. The CDR3 totals 13 residues. The germline CDR1 and CDR2 sequences are FNHDT and SITEND (reference sequence). This CDR3 is CASRLVNQDTQYF. CDR3 DNA, as far as it was read: TGTGCCAGCAGACTGGTTAACCAAGACACCCAGTAC. The entire variable domain, with the rest obtained from reference TRBV19 and TRBJ2-5, is as follows: GGIITQTPKFLIGQEGQKLTLKCQQNFNHDTMYWYRQDSGKGLRLIYYSITENDLQKGDLSEGYDASREKKSSFSLTVTSAQKNEMAVFLCASRLVNQDTQYFGPGTRLLVL.

Concerning this clone itself: The genes are named according to mouse. The CDR3 goes on 1 residue after the read ends, and that part is filled in from the germline J gene. V gene TRBV4 combines with J gene TRBJ2-7; 9 bases match TRBD2. The J segment lost 7 bases and the V segment lost 5 bases, leaving 6 bases of the junction unmatched. CDR1 and CDR2 from the germline V gene are LGHDT and YNNKQL (reference sequence). The CDR3 is made up of 13 amino acids. CDR3 DNA, as far as it was read: TGTGCCAGCAGCCGGGACTGGGACTTGGAACAGTAC. It specifies CASSRDWDLEQY. The whole CDR3 protein is CASSRDWDLEQYF.

The sample holds a few counts of this clone. The genes and germline here are from mouse. The read ends 1 residue shy of where the CDR3 ends; the end is completed using the germline J gene. This sequence joins TRBV13-2 and TRBJ2-3, with 10 bases matching TRBD2. Germline V gene sequence: CDR1 NNHNN, CDR2 SYGAGS (reference sequence). V gave up 3 bases and J gave up 2 bases; unmatched junction bases: 9. CDR3 length equals 17 residues. The DNA read from the CDR3 is TGTGCCAGCGGTGCGAACCGGGACTGGGGATCTGCAGAAACGCTGTAT. Translated, it gives CASGANRDWGSAETLY. The CDR3, in full, reads CASGANRDWGSAETLYF.

Concerning this clone itself: Gene names and germline match the mouse. Read coverage stops 1 residue before the CDR3 terminus; the germline J gene supplies the remainder. J is TRBJ2-1 and V is TRBV19; 10 bases agree with TRBD2. Germline trimming cut 3 bases from V and 4 bases from J; bases unmatched to any gene: 4. CDR3 length: 15 residues. Looked up from germline, CDR1 is FNHDT and CDR2 is SITEND (reference sequence). CDR3 DNA, as far as it was read: TGTGCCAGCAGTAAGGGACTGGGGCTTTATGCTGAGCAGTTC. This sequence encodes CASSKGLGLYAEQF. Given in full, the CDR3 is CASSKGLGLYAEQFF.

To note about this clone: Gene labels here are mouse ones. The CDR3 goes on 1 residue after the read ends, and that part is filled in from the germline J gene. The V call is TRBV13-1, the J call TRBJ1-3; 7 bases are a match to TRBD1. V lost 3 bases to trimming and J lost 8 bases; unmatched junction nucleotides: 5. Per the germline V gene, CDR1 is NSHNY and CDR2 is SYGAGN. The CDR3 contains 13 residues. The CDR3 here is CASSGRDRYTLYF. The part of the CDR3 DNA that was read is TGTGCCAGCAGTGGCCGGGACAGATATACGCTCTAT.

In the case of this clone: Gene names refer to mouse genes. The covered CDR3 bases are TGTGGTGCTAGGGATCTCTATGCTGAGCAGTTC. Encoded protein: CGARDLYAEQF. The whole CDR3 protein is CGARDLYAEQFF. J is TRBJ2-1 and V is TRBV20, with D unclear. The CDR3 end is not reached by the read, which stops 1 residue before it; the germline J gene fills it in. This CDR3 comprises 12 residues. Germline assignment: CDR1 GFQATS and CDR2 STVNSAI. Trimming took off 0 bases at V and 3 bases at J, with 3 bases between the two ends.

Comment on this clone: Mouse germline and gene names are used. The CDR3 end falls 1 residue outside the read, so it is completed with the germline J gene. The chain joins TRBV1 to TRBJ1-4, with TRBD1 matching over 8 bases. V shed 0 bases and J 5 bases; nucleotides not matched to a gene: 2. CDR1 NSQYPW and CDR2 LRSPGD come from the germline V gene (reference sequence). The CDR3 runs to 15 residues. Incomplete CDR3 DNA: TGCACCTGCAGTGCAGACAGGGGGCATAACGAAAGATTATTT. Protein product: CTCSADRGHNERLF. The whole CDR3 sequence is CTCSADRGHNERLFF.

Worth noting for this clone: Genes here carry mouse names. The read halts 1 residue ahead of the CDR3 end, with the missing end drawn from the germline J gene. The chain couples TRBV23 to TRBJ2-3; the D call of TRBD2 is as the table states it, not checked on the DNA. The CDR3 loop spans 13 amino acids. Germline CDR1 KGHTA, CDR2 FQNQQP. The CDR3 protein is CSSGTGGAETLYF. CDR3 DNA, as far as it was read: TGCTCCAGCGGGACTGGGGGTGCAGAAACGCTGTAT.

As regards this clone: Mouse germline and gene names are used. The read ends 1 residue before the CDR3 terminus; that terminus is restored from the germline J gene. The chain joins TRBV15 to TRBJ2-7; D call uncertain. The CDR3 loop spans 11 amino acids. V gave up 1 base and J gave up 7 bases, with 5 bases separating them. Looked up from germline, CDR1 is SGHND and CDR2 is FRSKSL. The CDR3 DNA, read in part, is TGTGCCAGCAGTTTAGAGCAGGAACAGTAC. Translating it yields CASSLEQEQY. The whole CDR3 region reads CASSLEQEQYF.

Notes on this clone: Mouse gene names apply. Read coverage stops 1 residue before the CDR3 terminus; the germline J gene supplies the remainder. The chain has TRBV3 and TRBJ1-4; D uncertain. The CDR3 spans 13 residues. Deletions cut 5 bases from V and 6 bases from J, with 10 bases between. Germline CDR1 SNHLY, CDR2 FYNGKV (reference sequence). This CDR3 reads CASSPRGHERLFF. The CDR3 DNA, read in part, is TGTGCCAGCAGCCCTCGCGGGCACGAAAGATTATTT.

Worth noting for this clone: Mouse names are used for the genes. Read sequence stops 1 residue before the CDR3 end, and the germline J gene provides the missing end. The V gene is TRBV12-2, the J gene TRBJ2-7, with D tentatively TRBD1 (5 bases). The CDR3 contains 14 residues. Germline-derived CDR1 and CDR2 are SGHLS and HYDKME. The V gene lost 0 bases and the J gene lost 6 bases, with 14 bases spanning the gap. CDR3 bases read: TGTGCCAGCTCTCTCAGTCAGGGAAGAGCTGAACAGTAC. This sequence encodes CASSLSQGRAEQY. The whole CDR3 protein reads CASSLSQGRAEQYF.

Comments on this clone: Genes here carry mouse names. The sequenced CDR3 bases are TGTGCCAGCGGTGGGGGGGCCGATGAACAGTAC. Protein product: CASGGGADEQY. The entire CDR3 is CASGGGADEQYF. The rearrangement links TRBV13-2 to TRBJ2-7; D is possibly TRBD2 (7 bases). The CDR3 goes on 1 residue after the read ends, and that part is filled in from the germline J gene. V was trimmed by 3 bases and J by 5 bases, leaving 9 bases between them. Germline lookup yields CDR1 NNHNN and CDR2 SYGAGS (reference sequence). The CDR3 sequence is 12 residues long.

On this clone itself: The listed genes are named as in mouse. With the read ending 1 residue before the CDR3 end, the germline J gene is used to fill in that end. V is TRBV13-3 and J is TRBJ2-5, with D maybe TRBD1 (6 bases). V shed 3 bases and J shed 6 bases, with 8 bases lying between them. The germline CDR1 and CDR2 sequences are NNHDY and SYVADS. There are 12 residues in the CDR3. The sequenced part of the CDR3 DNA is TGTGCCAGCAGTGCCAGGGGCGACACCCAGTAC. This gives the protein CASSARGDTQY. The entire CDR3 protein reads CASSARGDTQYF.

Remarks on this clone: The gene symbols are mouse symbols. Coverage ceases 1 residue before the CDR3 finishes, and the germline J gene fills in the end. The V call is TRBV26, the J call TRBJ1-3; 7 bases are a match to TRBD1. CDR1 and CDR2 (germline): KGHPV, FQNQEV (reference sequence). There are 14 residues in the CDR3. The V and J ends lost 6 bases and 0 bases, in that order; junction bases with no gene match: 2. CDR3 region: CASRGTDSGNTLYF. The CDR3 DNA, read in part, is TGTGCCAGCAGGGGGACAGATTCTGGAAATACGCTCTAT.

Points on this clone: A read error may produce the germline difference seen at one junction end. These gene names are mouse names. The read ends 1 residue early relative to the CDR3; the germline J gene fills the gap. The chain employs TRBV3 and TRBJ2-4; D remains ambiguous. The CDR3 totals 12 residues. Germline V gives CDR1 SNHLY, CDR2 FYNGKV (reference sequence). The sequenced CDR3 bases are TGTGCCGGCAGCTATAGTCAAAACACCTTGTAC. Translation gives CAGSYSQNTLY. The whole CDR3 protein is CAGSYSQNTLYF.

Regarding this clone: Gene labels here are mouse ones. The sequenced fragment ends 1 residue before the CDR3 boundary, so the rest is inferred from the germline J gene. The chain carries TRBV1 and TRBJ2-7; D gene uncertain. The CDR3 spans 11 residues. Trimming took off 3 bases at V and 4 bases at J, with 4 bases between the two ends. CDR1 NSQYPW and CDR2 LRSPGD come from the germline V gene (reference sequence). CDR3 DNA (partial): TGCACCTGCAGTGCTAAGTATGAACAGTAC. Translation: CTCSAKYEQY. The entire CDR3 is CTCSAKYEQYF.

As regards this clone: Gene names denote mouse genes. The CDR3 end is not reached by the read, which stops 1 residue before it; the germline J gene fills it in. V is TRBV13-1 and J is TRBJ2-7; 8 nucleotides match TRBD2. CDR1 and CDR2 (germline): NSHNY, SYGAGN. This CDR3 has 15 residues. V was pared by 2 bases and J by 6 bases, with 10 bases of the junction left unmatched. The CDR3 is CASSEGGRGGLEQYF. The covered CDR3 bases are TGTGCCAGCAGTGAGGGGGGACGGGGGGGGCTTGAACAGTAC.

As regards this clone: Genes here carry mouse names. The read ends 1 residue shy of where the CDR3 ends; the end is completed using the germline J gene. The genes are TRBV2 and TRBJ2-1; the D is unclear. The CDR3 contains 14 residues. Germline CDR1 and CDR2: LGHNA and YSYQKL. With 2 bases removed from V and 1 base from J, the gap between germline ends came to 6 bases. CDR3 bases read: TGTGCCAGCAGCCAACCGGGGAACTATGCTGAGCAGTTC. This translates into CASSQPGNYAEQF. The entire CDR3 reads CASSQPGNYAEQFF.

Worth noting for this clone: Gene names and germline match the mouse. Read sequence stops 1 residue before the CDR3 end, and the germline J gene provides the missing end. V usage is TRBV26 and J usage is TRBJ1-3, with a weak D call TRBD1 (6 bases). The CDR3 is made up of 15 amino acids. Germline CDR1 is KGHPV and CDR2 is FQNQEV (reference sequence). V was pared by 2 bases and J by 4 bases, with 12 bases between. CDR3 sequence reads: CASSLGGGLGNTLYF. The CDR3 bases that were read are TGTGCCAGCAGTCTGGGCGGGGGGCTCGGAAATACGCTCTAT.

On this clone itself: The listed genes are named as in mouse. The missing CDR3 end, 1 residue past where the read stops, is filled in from the germline J gene. The V call is TRBV14, the J call TRBJ1-1; TRBD1 is a possible D gene (5 bases). From germline, CDR1 is SGHDT and CDR2 FRDEAV. CDR3 length equals 13 residues. V shed 2 bases and J shed 2 bases, with 7 bases lying between them. CDR3 sequence: CASSFGANTEVFF. The sequenced part of the CDR3 DNA is TGTGCCAGCAGTTTTGGGGCTAACACAGAAGTCTTC. Full variable domain (rest looked up from reference TRBV14 and TRBJ1-1): EAGVTQSPRYAVLQEGQAVSFWCDPISGHDTLYWYQQPRDQGPQLLVYFRDEAVIDNSQLPSDRFSAVRPKGTNSTLKIQSAKQGDTATYLCASSFGANTEVFFGKGTRLTVV.

A remark on this clone: The gene names given are mouse names. Sequencing ends 1 residue short of the CDR3 end; the germline J gene provides the rest. J is TRBJ1-4 and V is TRBV2; 12 nucleotides align to TRBD1. CDR1 and CDR2 (germline): LGHNA, YSYQKL. With V trimmed by 0 bases and J by 7 bases, 3 bases remained unmatched. This CDR3 has 16 amino acids. The CDR3 loop is CASSQEGQGAGERLFF. CDR3 DNA (partial): TGTGCCAGCAGCCAAGAGGGACAGGGGGCGGGCGAAAGATTATTT. Full variable domain (outside the CDR3, taken from reference TRBV2 and TRBJ1-4): DPKIIQKPKYLVAVTGSEKILICEQYLGHNAMYWYRQSAKKPLEFMFSYSYQKLMDNQTASSRFQPQSSKKNHLDLQITALKPDDSATYFCASSQEGQGAGERLFFGHGTKLSVL.

By its share, this clone is medium-sized. Gene labels here are mouse ones. The CDR3 end is not reached by the read, which stops 1 residue before it; the germline J gene fills it in. The J gene is TRBJ2-7, the V gene TRBV19, with TRBD2 matching over 12 bases. Losses at the gene ends were 2 bases for V and 6 bases for J; bases not matched to a gene: 3. The germline V gene encodes CDR1 FNHDT and CDR2 SITEND (reference sequence). This CDR3 has 14 residues. The CDR3 region is CASSMTGGALEQYF. The sequenced part of the CDR3 DNA is TGTGCCAGCAGTATGACTGGGGGGGCGCTTGAACAGTAC.

Only a few counts were recorded for this clone. Germline and genes: mouse. The CDR3 is cut off 1 residue early in the read; its end comes from the germline J gene. The chain uses TRBV13-3 and TRBJ2-7; possible D gene TRBD2, 6 bases. V dropped 0 bases and J dropped 3 bases, with 10 bases sitting between them. Germline lookup yields CDR1 NNHDY and CDR2 SYVADS. This CDR3 has 14 residues. The CDR3 bases that were read are TGTGCCAGCAGTGATGGGGGGGATCACTATGAACAGTAC. Amino acids: CASSDGGDHYEQY. The full CDR3 sequence reads CASSDGGDHYEQYF.